The entry that follows covers one T cell receptor beta chain sequence. This sample is drawn from a study of control samples from healthy donors and cancer patients. The CDR3 extends over 11 amino acids. Trimming removed 3 bases from V and 3 bases from J, with 4 bases in between. Germline-derived CDR1 and CDR2 are DFQATT and SNEGSKA (reference sequence). Using immunoSEQ multiplex PCR, the repertoire was profiled, and TCRdb retains in-frame clones only, with some absent. The sample contains roughly 200,000 clones, 85% to 95% of which appear only once. Material: blood. This clonotype was sampled from a man in his forties or fifties in good health. The rearrangement joins TRBV20-1 to TRBJ2-3, with D unresolved. The CDR3 here is CSASQTDTQYF. The CDR3, as DNA: TGCAGTGCTAGCCAGACAGATACGCAGTATTTT.